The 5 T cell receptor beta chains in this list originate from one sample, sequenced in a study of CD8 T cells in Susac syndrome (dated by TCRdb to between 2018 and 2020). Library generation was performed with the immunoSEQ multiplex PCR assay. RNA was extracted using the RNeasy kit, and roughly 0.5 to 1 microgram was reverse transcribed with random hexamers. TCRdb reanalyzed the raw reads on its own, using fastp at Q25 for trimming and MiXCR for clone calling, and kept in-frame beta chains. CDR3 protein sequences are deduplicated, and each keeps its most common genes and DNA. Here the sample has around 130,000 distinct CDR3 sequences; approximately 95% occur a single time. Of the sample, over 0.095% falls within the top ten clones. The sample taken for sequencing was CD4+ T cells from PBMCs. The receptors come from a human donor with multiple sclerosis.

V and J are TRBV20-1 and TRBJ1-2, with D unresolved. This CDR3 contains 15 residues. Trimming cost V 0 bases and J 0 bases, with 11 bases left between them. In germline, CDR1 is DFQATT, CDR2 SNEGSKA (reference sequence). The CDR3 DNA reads TGCAGTGCTAGAGATCCGAGGATTCCTAACTATGGCTACACCTTC. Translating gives CSARDPRIPNYGYTF.

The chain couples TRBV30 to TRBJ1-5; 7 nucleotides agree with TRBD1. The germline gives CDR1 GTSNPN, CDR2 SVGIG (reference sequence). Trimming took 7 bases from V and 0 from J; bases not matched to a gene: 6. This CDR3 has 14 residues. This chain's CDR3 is CASWDRYSNQPQHF. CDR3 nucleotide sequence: TGTGCCTCGTGGGACAGATATAGCAATCAGCCCCAGCATTTT.

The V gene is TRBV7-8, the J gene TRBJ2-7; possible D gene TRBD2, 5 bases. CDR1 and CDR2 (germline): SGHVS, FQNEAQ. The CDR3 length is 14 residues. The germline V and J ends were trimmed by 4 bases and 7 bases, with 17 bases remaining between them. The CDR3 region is CASSSSSPPGEQYF. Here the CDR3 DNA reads TGTGCCAGCAGCTCCTCCTCCCCCCCGGGGGAGCAGTACTTC.

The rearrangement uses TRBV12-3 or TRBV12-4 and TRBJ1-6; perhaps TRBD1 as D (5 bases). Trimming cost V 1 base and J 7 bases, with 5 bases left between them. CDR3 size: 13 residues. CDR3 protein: CASSLDRNSPLHF. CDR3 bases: TGTGCCAGCAGTTTAGACAGGAATTCACCCCTCCACTTT.

The CDR3 coding sequence is TGCAGTGCTAGGAATGGACAGGGCGCGTACGAGCAGTACTTC. This encodes CSARNGQGAYEQYF. The gene calls are TRBV20-1 and TRBJ2-7; 8 bases match TRBD1. The CDR3 has 14 residues. The germline gives CDR1 DFQATT, CDR2 SNEGSKA (reference sequence). V lost 3 bases to trimming and J lost 4 bases; unmatched junction nucleotides: 8.